The clone carrying this T cell receptor (beta chain) was recorded at least ten times. The source of the sample is a study of regulatory T cells in long-lasting Graves disease. Specified time point: newly diagnosed GD, antithyroid drugs for less than 3 months. The TCR library used RNA extracted from PBMCs. The CDR3 has 14 amino acids. The V end lost 0 bases, the J end lost 6 bases, and 12 bases lay between the germline ends. Per the germline V gene, CDR1 is SGDLS and CDR2 is YYNGEE. Both iRepertoire HTBI primers and Arm-PCR of CDR3 regions were used to build the TCR beta libraries. Each CDR3 protein gets one entry after TCRdb re-called the multiplex PCR reads with MiXCR. The data hold about 470,000 distinct CDR3 sequences, with about 15% observed a single time. This same sample was also part of a study on T cells in Graves' hyperthyroidism and ophthalmopathy.

The chain employs TRBV9 and TRBJ1-2; D may be TRBD1 (5 bases). Sequencing used peripheral blood mononuclear cells (PBMCs), obtained at new diagnosis, from a patient treated with antithyroid drugs. This receptor was obtained from a woman aged 25 to 39 with Graves disease. Here the CDR3 DNA reads TGTGCCAGCAGCGTAGGACCCTCGGGGGATGGCTACACCTTC. Amino acids: CASSVGPSGDGYTF.